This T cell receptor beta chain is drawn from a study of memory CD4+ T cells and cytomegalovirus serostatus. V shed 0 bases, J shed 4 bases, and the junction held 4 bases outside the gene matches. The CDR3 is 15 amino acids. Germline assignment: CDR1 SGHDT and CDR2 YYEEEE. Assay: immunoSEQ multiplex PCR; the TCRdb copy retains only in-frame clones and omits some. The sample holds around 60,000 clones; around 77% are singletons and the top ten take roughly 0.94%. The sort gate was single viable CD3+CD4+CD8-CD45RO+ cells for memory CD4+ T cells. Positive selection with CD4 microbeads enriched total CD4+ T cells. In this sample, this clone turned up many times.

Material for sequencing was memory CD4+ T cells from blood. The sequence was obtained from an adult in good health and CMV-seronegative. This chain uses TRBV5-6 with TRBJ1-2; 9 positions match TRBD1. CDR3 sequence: CASSLADRGGYGYTF. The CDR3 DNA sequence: TGTGCCAGCAGCTTGGCGGACAGGGGAGGCTATGGCTACACCTTC. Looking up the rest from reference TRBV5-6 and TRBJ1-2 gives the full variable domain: DAGVTQSPTHLIKTRGQQVTLRCSPKSGHDTVSWYQQALGQGPQFIFQYYEEEERQRGNFPDRFSGHQFPNYSSELNVNALLLGDSALYLCASSLADRGGYGYTFGSGTRLTVV.